This T cell receptor (beta chain) appears in the sequencing data of a study of cytomegalovirus exposure and HLA in healthy donors. Points from the study as a whole: Serostatus for CMV was the only available immune exposure information. Analysis performed later found 16,000 or so TCR beta sequences associated with HLA alleles at 0.05 false discovery rate.

This CDR3 spans 16 amino acids. Germline-derived CDR1 and CDR2 are LNHNV and YYDKDF (reference sequence). Trimming cost V 0 bases and J 5 bases; bases outside gene matches: 7. These donors, healthy bone marrow donors, were studied. On this clone itself: Antigen unknown.

Primers included in the PCR were 60 Vbeta and 13 Jbeta primers. TCRdb's table, derived via immunoSEQ multiplex PCR, lists solely in-frame clones and lacks some. In the table there are 95,000 to 100,000 clones, roughly 76% of which are singletons. This sequence originates from a middle-aged man in good health and CMV-seronegative. Material for sequencing was PBMCs. This chain joins TRBV15 and TRBJ2-1; 7 bases line up with TRBD2. CDR3 region: CATSRDGGGVNNEQFF. In DNA, the CDR3 is TGTGCCACCAGCAGAGATGGGGGAGGGGTGAACAATGAGCAGTTCTTC.